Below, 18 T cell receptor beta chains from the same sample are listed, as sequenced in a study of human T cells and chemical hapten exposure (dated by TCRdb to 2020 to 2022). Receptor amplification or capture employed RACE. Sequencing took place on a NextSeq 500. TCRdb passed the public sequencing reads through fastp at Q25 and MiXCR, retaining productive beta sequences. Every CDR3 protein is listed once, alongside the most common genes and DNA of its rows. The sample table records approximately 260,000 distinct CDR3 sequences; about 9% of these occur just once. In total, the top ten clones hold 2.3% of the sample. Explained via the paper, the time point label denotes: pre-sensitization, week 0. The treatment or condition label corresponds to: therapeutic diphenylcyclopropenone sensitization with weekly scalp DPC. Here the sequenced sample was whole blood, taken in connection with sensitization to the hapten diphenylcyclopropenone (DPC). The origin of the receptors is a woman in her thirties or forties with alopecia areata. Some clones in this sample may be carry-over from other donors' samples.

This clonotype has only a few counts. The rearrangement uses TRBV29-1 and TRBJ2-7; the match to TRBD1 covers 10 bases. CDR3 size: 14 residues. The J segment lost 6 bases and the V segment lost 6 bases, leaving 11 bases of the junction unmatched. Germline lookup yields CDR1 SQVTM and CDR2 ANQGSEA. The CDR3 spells CSVRAADRGPEQYF. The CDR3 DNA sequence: TGCAGCGTGAGGGCAGCTGACAGGGGGCCCGAGCAGTACTTC.

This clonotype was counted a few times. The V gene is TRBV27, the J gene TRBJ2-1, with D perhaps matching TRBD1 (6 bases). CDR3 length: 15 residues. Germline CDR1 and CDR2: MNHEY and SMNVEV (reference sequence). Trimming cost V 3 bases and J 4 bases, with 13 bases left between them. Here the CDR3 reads CASSFSGAGYNEQFF. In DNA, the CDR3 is TGTGCCAGCAGTTTTTCAGGGGCAGGTTACAATGAGCAGTTCTTC.

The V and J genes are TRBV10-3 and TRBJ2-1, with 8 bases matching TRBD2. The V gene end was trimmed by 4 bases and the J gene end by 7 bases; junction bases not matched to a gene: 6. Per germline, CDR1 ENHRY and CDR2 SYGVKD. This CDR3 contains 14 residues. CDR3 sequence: CAISAHGRGNEQFF. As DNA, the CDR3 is TGTGCCATCAGTGCACACGGGAGGGGAAATGAGCAGTTCTTC.

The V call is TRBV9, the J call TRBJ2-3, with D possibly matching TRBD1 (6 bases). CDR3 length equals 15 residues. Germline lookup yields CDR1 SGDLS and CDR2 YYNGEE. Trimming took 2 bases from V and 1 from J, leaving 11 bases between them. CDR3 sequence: CASSVGTIGTDTQYF. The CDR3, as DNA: TGTGCCAGCAGCGTGGGGACAATCGGCACAGATACGCAGTATTTT.

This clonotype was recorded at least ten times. In DNA, the CDR3 is TGTGCCAGCAGTAGCAAGAACACTGAAGCTTTCTTT. As protein: CASSSKNTEAFF. The chain recombines TRBV21-1 with TRBJ1-1. TRBV21-1 is recorded as a pseudogene. The CDR3 is made up of 12 amino acids.

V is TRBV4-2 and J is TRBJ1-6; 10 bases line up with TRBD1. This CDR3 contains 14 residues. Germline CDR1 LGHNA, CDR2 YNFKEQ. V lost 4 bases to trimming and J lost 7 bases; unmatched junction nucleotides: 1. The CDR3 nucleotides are TGTGCCAGCAGCCCGACAGGGGGCAATTCACCCCTCCACTTT. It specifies CASSPTGGNSPLHF.

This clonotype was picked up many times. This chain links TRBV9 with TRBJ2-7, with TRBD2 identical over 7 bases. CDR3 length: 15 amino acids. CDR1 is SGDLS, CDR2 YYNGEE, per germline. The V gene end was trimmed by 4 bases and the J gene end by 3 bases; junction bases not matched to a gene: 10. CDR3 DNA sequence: TGTGCCAGCAGCCCCGGGACGCCGGGAGGCTACGAGCAGTACTTC. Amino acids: CASSPGTPGGYEQYF.

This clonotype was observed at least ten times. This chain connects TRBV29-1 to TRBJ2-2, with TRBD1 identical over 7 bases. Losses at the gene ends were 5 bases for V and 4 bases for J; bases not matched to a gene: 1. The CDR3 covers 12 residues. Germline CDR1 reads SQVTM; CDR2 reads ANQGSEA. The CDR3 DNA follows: TGCAGCGTTTACAGGGGCACCGGGGAGCTGTTTTTT. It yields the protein CSVYRGTGELFF.

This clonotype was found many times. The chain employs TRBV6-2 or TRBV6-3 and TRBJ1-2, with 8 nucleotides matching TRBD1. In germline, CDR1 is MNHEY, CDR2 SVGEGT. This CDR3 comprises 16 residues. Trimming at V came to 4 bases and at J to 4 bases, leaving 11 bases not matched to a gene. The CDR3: CASSLPSRGRGYGYTF. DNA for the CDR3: TGTGCCAGCAGTTTACCCTCCAGGGGGCGCGGCTATGGCTACACCTTC.

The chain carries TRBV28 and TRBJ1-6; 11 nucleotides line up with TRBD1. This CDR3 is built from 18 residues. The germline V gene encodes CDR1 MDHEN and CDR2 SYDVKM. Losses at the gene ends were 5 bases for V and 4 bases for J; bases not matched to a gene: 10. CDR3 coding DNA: TGTGCCAGCAGTAAAGGACAGGGGGCGGGTTGGTATAATTCACCCCTCCACTTT. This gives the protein CASSKGQGAGWYNSPLHF.

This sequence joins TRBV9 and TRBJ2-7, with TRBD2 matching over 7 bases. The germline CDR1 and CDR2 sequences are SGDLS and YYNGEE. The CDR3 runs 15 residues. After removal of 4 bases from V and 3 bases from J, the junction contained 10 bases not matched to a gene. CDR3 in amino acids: CASSPRSGGSYEQYF. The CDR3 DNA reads TGTGCCAGCAGCCCCCGAAGCGGCGGGAGCTACGAGCAGTACTTC.

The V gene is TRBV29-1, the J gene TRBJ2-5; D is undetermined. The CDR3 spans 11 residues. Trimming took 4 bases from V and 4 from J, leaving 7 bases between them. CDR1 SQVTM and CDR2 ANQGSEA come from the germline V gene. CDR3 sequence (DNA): TGCAGCGTTGGTTCTACAGAGACCCAGTACTTC. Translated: CSVGSTETQYF.

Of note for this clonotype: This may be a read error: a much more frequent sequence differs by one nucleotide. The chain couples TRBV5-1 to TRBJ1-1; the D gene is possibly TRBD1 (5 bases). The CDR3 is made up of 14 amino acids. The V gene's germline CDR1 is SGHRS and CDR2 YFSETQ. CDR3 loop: CASSSGTGYTVAFF. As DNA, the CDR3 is TGCGCCAGCAGCTCGGGAACAGGATACACTGTAGCTTTCTTT.

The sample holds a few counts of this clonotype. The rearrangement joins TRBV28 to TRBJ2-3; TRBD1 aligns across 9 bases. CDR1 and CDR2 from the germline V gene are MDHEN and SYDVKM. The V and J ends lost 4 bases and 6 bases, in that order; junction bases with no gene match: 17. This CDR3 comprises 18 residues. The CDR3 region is CASSSSRDRVFMWDTQYF. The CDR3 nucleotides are TGTGCCAGCAGTTCCTCCCGGGACAGGGTGTTTATGTGGGATACGCAGTATTTT.

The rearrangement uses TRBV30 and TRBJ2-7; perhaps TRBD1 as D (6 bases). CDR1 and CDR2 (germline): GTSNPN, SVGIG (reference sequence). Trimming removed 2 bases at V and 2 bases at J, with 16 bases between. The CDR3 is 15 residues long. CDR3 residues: CAWSRGQLVTYEQYF. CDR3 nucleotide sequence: TGTGCCTGGAGTCGAGGACAGTTAGTCACCTACGAGCAGTACTTC.

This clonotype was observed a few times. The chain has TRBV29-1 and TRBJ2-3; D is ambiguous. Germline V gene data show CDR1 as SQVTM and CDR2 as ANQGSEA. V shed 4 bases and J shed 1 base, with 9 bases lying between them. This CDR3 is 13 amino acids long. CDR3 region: CSVVRAGTDTQYF. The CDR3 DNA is TGCAGCGTTGTAAGGGCAGGCACAGATACGCAGTATTTT.

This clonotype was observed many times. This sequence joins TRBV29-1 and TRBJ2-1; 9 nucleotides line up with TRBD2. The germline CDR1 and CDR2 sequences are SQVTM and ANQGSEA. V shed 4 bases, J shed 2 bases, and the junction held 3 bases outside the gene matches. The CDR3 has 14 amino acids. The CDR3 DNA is TGCAGCGTTGGACCTAGCGGGGCCTACAATGAGCAGTTCTTC. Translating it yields CSVGPSGAYNEQFF.

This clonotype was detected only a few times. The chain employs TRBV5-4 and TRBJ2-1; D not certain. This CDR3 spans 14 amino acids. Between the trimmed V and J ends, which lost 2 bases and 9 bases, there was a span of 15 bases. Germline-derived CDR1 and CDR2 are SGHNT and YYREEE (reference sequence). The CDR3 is CASSFFPGDAEQFF. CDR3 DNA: TGTGCCAGCAGCTTCTTTCCAGGTGACGCTGAGCAGTTCTTC.